A selection of T cell receptor beta chains follows, all from one sample in a study of blood T cells in healthy people across ages. TCRdb reanalysed the 5' RACE reads using MiXCR and keeps one entry per CDR3 protein. The profile covers 1.4 million to 1.5 million distinct CDR3 sequences, with 40% to 50% appearing a single time and approximately 7.9% taken by the ten largest. Sample: blood. These receptors were collected from a woman in her late teens or twenties in good health. CDR3s include the opening cysteine and the closing phenylalanine or tryptophan. D genes are given only for firm matches. The size field is filled for only some rows; it gives once, few, many or a size class.

abundance: once
v_gene: TRBV7-9
j_gene: TRBJ2-3
d_gene: TRBD1
CDR3nt: TGTACCAGCAGTTCCAACAGGGGGCAGGTAGATACGCAGTATTTT
CDR3aa: CTSSSNRGQVDTQYF

abundance: NA
v_gene: TRBV28
j_gene: TRBJ2-7
d_gene: NA
CDR3nt: TGTGCCAGCACCGGGGGCCGCTACGAGCAGTACTTC
CDR3aa: CASTGGRYEQYF

abundance: few
v_gene: TRBV10-3
j_gene: TRBJ1-1
d_gene: TRBD1
CDR3nt: TGTGCCATCAGTGCTGACAGGGGTGAAGCTTTCTTT
CDR3aa: CAISADRGEAFF

abundance: NA
v_gene: TRBV5-5
j_gene: TRBJ1-5
d_gene: TRBD1
CDR3nt: TGTGCCAGCAGCTTGGGATGGGGACAGGGGGCAGGATCCAGCAATCAGCCCCAGCATTTT
CDR3aa: CASSLGWGQGAGSSNQPQHF

abundance: NA
v_gene: TRBV6-4
j_gene: TRBJ2-1
d_gene: TRBD2
CDR3nt: TGTGCCAGCAGTAGGACTAGCGGACTTAACAATGAGCAGTTCTTC
CDR3aa: CASSRTSGLNNEQFF

abundance: NA
v_gene: TRBV4-1
j_gene: TRBJ2-7
d_gene: NA
CDR3nt: TGCGCCAGCAGCCAAGATAGGACAGCGAGCTCCTACGAGCAGTACTTC
CDR3aa: CASSQDRTASSYEQYF

abundance: once
v_gene: TRBV7-2
j_gene: TRBJ1-1
d_gene: NA
CDR3nt: TGTGCCAGCAGCCCCCTAATGGCGGGGAGCACTGAAGCTTTCTTT
CDR3aa: CASSPLMAGSTEAFF

abundance: few
v_gene: TRBV10-3
j_gene: TRBJ2-5
d_gene: NA
CDR3nt: TGTGCCATCAGTGAGTTTGGGAGAGAGACCCAGTACTTC
CDR3aa: CAISEFGRETQYF

abundance: few
v_gene: TRBV9
j_gene: TRBJ1-2
d_gene: NA
CDR3nt: TGTGCCAGCAGCCAAGGACACAACTATGGCTACACCTTC
CDR3aa: CASSQGHNYGYTF

abundance: many
v_gene: TRBV7-9
j_gene: TRBJ1-2
d_gene: TRBD1
CDR3nt: TGTGCCAGCAGCCCACAGGGGATCTTGGGTGGCTACACCTTC
CDR3aa: CASSPQGILGGYTF

abundance: NA
v_gene: TRBV6-2/TRBV6-3
j_gene: TRBJ1-2
d_gene: NA
CDR3nt: TGTGCCAGCAAAGACAGCTTCTATGGCTACACCTTC
CDR3aa: CASKDSFYGYTF

abundance: NA
v_gene: TRBV7-6
j_gene: TRBJ2-1
d_gene: NA
CDR3nt: TGTGCCAGCAGCTTATGGGAGGGGGATCACAATGAGCAGTTCTTC
CDR3aa: CASSLWEGDHNEQFF

abundance: NA
v_gene: TRBV20-1
j_gene: TRBJ2-5
d_gene: TRBD2
CDR3nt: TGCAGTGCTAGAGATAGGACTAGCGGGAGCCATGAGCAGTACTTC
CDR3aa: CSARDRTSGSHEQYF

abundance: NA
v_gene: TRBV24-1
j_gene: TRBJ2-1
d_gene: TRBD2
CDR3nt: TGTGCCACCCGGCGCCGGGAGGGTGAATCAAAGTACAATGGGCAGTTCTTC
CDR3aa: CATRRREGESKYNGQFF

abundance: NA
v_gene: TRBV5-5
j_gene: TRBJ2-7
d_gene: TRBD1
CDR3nt: TGTGCCAGCAGTCCCGGGACAGCCAAAAACAATGAGCAGTACTTC
CDR3aa: CASSPGTAKNNEQYF

abundance: NA
v_gene: TRBV6-1
j_gene: TRBJ2-3
d_gene: NA
CDR3nt: TGTGCCAGCAGTGAAGGAAAGCTATTACGCACAGATACGCAGTATTTT
CDR3aa: CASSEGKLLRTDTQYF

abundance: few
v_gene: TRBV27
j_gene: TRBJ2-1
d_gene: NA
CDR3nt: TGTGCCAGCAGGGTGGGGGGAGATTACAATGAGCAGTTCTTC
CDR3aa: CASRVGGDYNEQFF

abundance: few
v_gene: TRBV10-3
j_gene: TRBJ2-5
d_gene: TRBD2
CDR3nt: TGTGCCACATGGACTAGCGGGGGGCCAGAGACCCAGTACTTC
CDR3aa: CATWTSGGPETQYF

abundance: NA
v_gene: TRBV25-1
j_gene: TRBJ1-6
d_gene: NA
CDR3nt: TGTGCCAGCAGTGAATACGGGGGGGCCTCCTATAATTCACCCCTCCACTTT
CDR3aa: CASSEYGGASYNSPLHF

abundance: NA
v_gene: TRBV20-1
j_gene: TRBJ2-3
d_gene: TRBD2
CDR3nt: TGCAGTGCTACCGGGACTACCGGCACAGATACGCAGTATTTT
CDR3aa: CSATGTTGTDTQYF

abundance: NA
v_gene: TRBV4-1
j_gene: TRBJ1-2
d_gene: TRBD1
CDR3nt: TGCGCCAGCAGCCCCTTCGGGACAGGGGATAACCATGGCTACACCTTC
CDR3aa: CASSPFGTGDNHGYTF

abundance: NA
v_gene: TRBV10-3
j_gene: TRBJ2-1
d_gene: TRBD2
CDR3nt: TGTGCCATCGGGGCTAGCGGGGGGGCCTCCTACAATGAGCAGTTCTTC
CDR3aa: CAIGASGGASYNEQFF

abundance: few
v_gene: TRBV6-6
j_gene: TRBJ1-2
d_gene: NA
CDR3nt: TGTGCCAGCAGTCCGCAGGGGATCGGTTACTATGGCTACACCTTC
CDR3aa: CASSPQGIGYYGYTF

abundance: NA
v_gene: TRBV15
j_gene: TRBJ1-6
d_gene: NA
CDR3nt: TGTGCCACCAGCAGAGCGGGGCTTAATTCACCCCTCCACTTT
CDR3aa: CATSRAGLNSPLHF

abundance: many
v_gene: TRBV5-1
j_gene: TRBJ2-7
d_gene: NA
CDR3nt: TGTGCCAGCAGTTTAGGGGACTCCGAGCAGTACTTC
CDR3aa: CASSLGDSEQYF